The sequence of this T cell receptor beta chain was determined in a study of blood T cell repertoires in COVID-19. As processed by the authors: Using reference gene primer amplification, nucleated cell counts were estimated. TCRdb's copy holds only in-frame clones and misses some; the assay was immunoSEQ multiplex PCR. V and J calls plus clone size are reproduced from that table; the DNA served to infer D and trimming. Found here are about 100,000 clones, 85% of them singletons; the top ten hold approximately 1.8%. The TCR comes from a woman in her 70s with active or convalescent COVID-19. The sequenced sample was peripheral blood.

The CDR3 sequence: CASSYNRGHAYEQYF. CDR3 nucleotide sequence: TGTGCCAGCAGTTATAACAGGGGGCATGCCTACGAGCAGTACTTC. The V gene is TRBV6-5, the J gene TRBJ2-7; 9 positions agree with TRBD1. J was trimmed by 2 bases and V by 3 bases; bases with no gene match: 5. The CDR3 has 15 residues. The V gene's germline CDR1 is MNHEY and CDR2 SVGAGI.